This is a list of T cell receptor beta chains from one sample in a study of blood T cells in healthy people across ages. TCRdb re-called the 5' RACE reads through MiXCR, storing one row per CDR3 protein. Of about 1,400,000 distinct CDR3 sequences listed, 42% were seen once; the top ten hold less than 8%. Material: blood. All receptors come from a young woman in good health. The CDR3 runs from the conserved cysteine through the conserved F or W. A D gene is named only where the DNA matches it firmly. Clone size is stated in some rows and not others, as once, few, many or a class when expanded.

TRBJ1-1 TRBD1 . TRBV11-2 TGTGCCAGCAGCTTAGAGACAGGGGGGAACACTGAAGCTTTCTTT CASSLETGGNTEAFF
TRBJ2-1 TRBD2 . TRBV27 TGTGCCAGCAGTTGGCGACTAGCGGGAGGGATCAATGAGCAGTTCTTC CASSWRLAGGINEQFF
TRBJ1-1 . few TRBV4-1 TGCGCCAGCAGCCAACCCCGGGAGGGGAGTGAAACTGAAGCTTTCTTT CASSQPREGSETEAFF
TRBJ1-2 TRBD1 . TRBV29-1 TGCAGCGCCGCCCGGACAGGGACCTATGGCTACACCTTC CSAARTGTYGYTF
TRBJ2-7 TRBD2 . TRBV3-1 TGTGCCAGCAGCCAGGTTAGCGGGGGGGCCGATGAGCAGTACTTC CASSQVSGGADEQYF
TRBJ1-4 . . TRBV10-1 TGCGCCAGCAGTGGACCATCTGGGGAGTCTAATGAAAAACTGTTTTTT CASSGPSGESNEKLFF
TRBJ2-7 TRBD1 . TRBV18 TGTGCCAGCCCACAAGACAGGGGGCACTCCTACGAGCAGTACTTC CASPQDRGHSYEQYF
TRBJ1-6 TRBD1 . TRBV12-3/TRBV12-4 TGTGCCAGCAGTTTAGCGCTCATATCCACCACTAACAGGGGAAATTCACCCCTCCACTTT CASSLALISTTNRGNSPLHF
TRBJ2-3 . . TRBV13 TGTGCCAGCAGCCCCCCTCCCTGGAGCACAGATACGCAGTATTTT CASSPPPWSTDTQYF
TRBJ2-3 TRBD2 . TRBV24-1 TGTGCCACCAGTGCAGGGGCTAGCGGGATCACAGATACGCAGTATTTT CATSAGASGITDTQYF
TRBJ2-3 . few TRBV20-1 TGCAGTGCTAGCGGGGGAGAACTGAGCACAGATACGCAGTATTTT CSASGGELSTDTQYF
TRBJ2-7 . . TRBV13 TGTGCCAGCAGCTTAGGCTGGTCAGCCTACGAGCAGTACTTC CASSLGWSAYEQYF
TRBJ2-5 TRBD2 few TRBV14 TGTGCCAGCAGCCAAGTGGGTACTAGCGCGTACTTC CASSQVGTSAYF
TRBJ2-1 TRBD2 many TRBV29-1 TGCAGCGTTGAAGATCCGGTGGCTAGCGGCTACAATGAGCAGTTCTTC CSVEDPVASGYNEQFF
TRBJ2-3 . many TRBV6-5 TGTGCCACCCAAGTGGGGGTGCTCACAGATACGCAGTATTTT CATQVGVLTDTQYF
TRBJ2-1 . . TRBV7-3 TGTGCCAGCAGCTTGGGGTCCGTGCATGAGCAGTTCTTC CASSLGSVHEQFF
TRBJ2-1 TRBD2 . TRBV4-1 TGCGCCAGCAGCCAACGCGAGACTAGCGGGAGGTATAATGAGCAGTTCTTC CASSQRETSGRYNEQFF
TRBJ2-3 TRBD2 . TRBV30 TGTGCCTGGACTATCGGACTAGCGGCCTTAGATACGCAGTATTTT CAWTIGLAALDTQYF